The 30 T cell receptor beta chains presented below share a single source sample, sequenced in a study of shared clonotypes between healthy human individuals. Repertoires were generated with immunoSEQ multiplex PCR, while TCRdb's copy carries only in-frame clones and drops some. The table records some 2,000,000 clones, 85% to 95% of them present only once. The sample consisted of naive CD4+ T cells sorted from blood. Subset of the sample: CD45RA+ positively selected. The source of these receptors is a man younger than 30 in good health.

This rearrangement joins TRBV11-2 to TRBJ1-2; no definite D call. The V end lost 0 bases, the J end lost 4 bases, and 6 bases lay between the germline ends. CDR3 length: 13 residues. Germline-derived CDR1 and CDR2 are SGHAT and FQNNGV. This CDR3 reads CASSLEAFYGYTF. The CDR3 DNA sequence: TGTGCCAGCAGCTTAGAGGCCTTCTATGGCTACACCTTC.

The chain combines TRBV6-6 with TRBJ1-4; 9 bases fit TRBD1. The germline V gene encodes CDR1 MNHNY and CDR2 SVGAGI (reference sequence). With V trimmed by 4 bases and J by 8 bases, 11 bases remained unmatched. This CDR3 has 16 residues. This CDR3 is CASSSRGETGGEKLFF. DNA for the CDR3: TGTGCCAGCAGTTCCCGCGGTGAGACAGGGGGAGAAAAACTGTTTTTT.

The V and J genes are TRBV15 and TRBJ1-2; D is ambiguous. Germline V gene data show CDR1 as LNHNV and CDR2 as YYDKDF (reference sequence). Deletions cut 0 bases from V and 14 bases from J, with 19 bases between. The CDR3 covers 14 residues. This CDR3 is CATSRDLALTAGTF. CDR3 DNA sequence: TGTGCCACCAGCAGAGATCTCGCTTTGACGGCGGGGACCTTC.

The J gene is TRBJ2-7, the V gene TRBV19; tentative D call: TRBD1 (5 bases). CDR1 LNHDA and CDR2 SQIVND come from the germline V gene (reference sequence). Trimming pared 5 bases from V and 2 bases from J, leaving 10 bases between. The CDR3 consists of 13 residues. The CDR3 bases are TGTGCCAGTAGTGTAGGACATCCCTACGAGCAGTACTTC. Protein sequence: CASSVGHPYEQYF.

The chain joins TRBV10-1 to TRBJ1-6; 9 bases are a match to TRBD1. The V and J ends lost 7 bases and 8 bases, in that order; junction bases with no gene match: 3. Germline CDR1 WNHNN, CDR2 SYGVQD (reference sequence). The CDR3 runs 13 residues. CDR3 nucleotide sequence: TGCGCCAGCAAAGGACAGGGGTATTCACCCCTCCACTTT. Protein product: CASKGQGYSPLHF.

The genes are TRBV30 and TRBJ2-1; 8 positions agree with TRBD2. Germline CDR1 GTSNPN, CDR2 SVGIG (reference sequence). The CDR3 has 13 amino acids. The ends lost 8 bases at V and 9 bases at J; junction bases unmatched: 12. The CDR3, as DNA: TGTGCCGGAACTAGCGGTCCAGGCAGTGAGCAGTTCTTC. Protein sequence: CAGTSGPGSEQFF.

The chain employs TRBV18 and TRBJ1-2; 10 bases line up with TRBD1. CDR3 length: 15 amino acids. J lost 4 bases, V lost 4 bases, and 6 bases had no gene match. Germline V gives CDR1 KGHSH, CDR2 LQKENI. In DNA form, the CDR3 reads TGTGCCAGCTCACAGCCGGGACAGGGGTTCTATGGCTACACCTTC. Translating gives CASSQPGQGFYGYTF.

The chain joins TRBV11-2 to TRBJ2-1; TRBD2 aligns across 12 bases. V lost 1 base, J lost 7 bases, and 5 bases stayed unmatched. The CDR3 is 16 amino acids. The germline V gene encodes CDR1 SGHAT and CDR2 FQNNGV. DNA of the CDR3: TGTGCCAGCAGCTTAGGACTAGCGGGAGTGGGGAATGAGCAGTTCTTC. It encodes CASSLGLAGVGNEQFF.

The chain links TRBV30 to TRBJ1-4, with a tentative D call TRBD1 (5 bases). Looked up from germline, CDR1 is GTSNPN and CDR2 is SVGIG (reference sequence). CDR3 size: 14 residues. V shed 3 bases and J shed 8 bases, with 16 bases lying between them. The CDR3 nucleotides are TGTGCCTGGAGCCAGGGCTTCCTGGGAGAAAAACTGTTTTTT. Translating it yields CAWSQGFLGEKLFF.

The chain carries TRBV6-5 and TRBJ2-3; a weak D match, TRBD1 (5 bases). CDR3 length: 14 amino acids. The V end was cut by 5 bases, the J end by 4 bases, with 13 bases between. Germline CDR1 is MNHEY and CDR2 is SVGAGI. The CDR3 region is CASSLQVSADTQYF. CDR3 coding DNA: TGTGCCAGCAGTCTACAGGTTTCGGCAGATACGCAGTATTTT.

The rearrangement uses TRBV6-5 and TRBJ1-1, with TRBD1 as a possible D gene (5 bases). Trimming pared 6 bases from V and 1 base from J, leaving 12 bases between. Germline V gene lookup returns CDR1 MNHEY and CDR2 SVGAGI. CDR3 length: 14 amino acids. In DNA, the CDR3 is TGTGCCAGCAGGAACTCCGGGGCGAACACTGAAGCTTTCTTT. It codes for CASRNSGANTEAFF.

The gene calls are TRBV11-2 and TRBJ2-7; D not certain. CDR1 is SGHAT, CDR2 FQNNGV, per germline. V gave up 5 bases and J gave up 2 bases, with 22 bases separating them. The CDR3 is 17 amino acids. The CDR3 DNA reads as TGTGCCAGCAGCCCGCTAGTCAGACGGACGCTTACCTACGAGCAGTACTTC. Translating it yields CASSPLVRRTLTYEQYF.

The V gene is TRBV12-5, the J gene TRBJ2-3; the match to TRBD2 covers 9 bases. CDR1 LGHNT and CDR2 FRNRAP come from the germline V gene. The CDR3 is 15 residues long. Trimming at V came to 8 bases and at J to 3 bases, leaving 9 bases not matched to a gene. CDR3 DNA sequence: TGTGCTAGTTCCCTAGCGGGGAGACTTACAGATACGCAGTATTTT. Its protein product is CASSLAGRLTDTQYF.

This chain joins TRBV7-2 and TRBJ1-2; D is possibly TRBD1 (6 bases). Germline lookup yields CDR1 SGHTA and CDR2 FQGNSA. The CDR3 loop spans 13 amino acids. V lost 11 bases and J 4 bases, leaving 17 bases between the germline ends. The DNA of the CDR3 is TGTGCCCTCAAGGGGGGATTGGGCTATGGCTACACCTTC. This codes for CALKGGLGYGYTF.

There are a few counts of this clone. A read error may account for a junction end that differs from germline. The V gene is TRBV19, the J gene TRBJ1-2, with unresolved D. Germline V lookup: CDR1 LNHDA, CDR2 SQIVND (reference sequence). This CDR3 has 14 amino acids. The CDR3 DNA reads as TGTGCCAGTACTCCTTGGACGGGGAACTATGGCCACACCTTC. Translating gives CASTPWTGNYGHTF. The full variable domain, completed using reference TRBV19 and TRBJ1-2, is DGGITQSPKYLFRKEGQNVTLSCEQNLNHDAMYWYRQDPGQGLRLIYYSQIVNDFQKGDIAEGYSVSREKKESFPLTVTSAQKNPTAFYLCASTPWTGNYGHTFGSGTRLTVV.

The chain carries TRBV10-3 and TRBJ2-3, with D hard to call. This CDR3 contains 14 residues. From germline, CDR1 is ENHRY and CDR2 SYGVKD. Trimming pared 8 bases from V and 3 bases from J, leaving 15 bases between. CDR3 sequence reads: CAIVQGIGTDTQYF. CDR3 DNA: TGTGCCATCGTACAAGGAATCGGGACAGATACGCAGTATTTT.

This chain uses TRBV6-5 with TRBJ1-2; D call uncertain. The V end lost 4 bases, the J end lost 1 base, and 13 bases lay between the germline ends. Germline values: CDR1 MNHEY, CDR2 SVGAGI. The CDR3 totals 15 residues. The CDR3 here is CASSSPPDGNYGYTF. The CDR3 DNA reads TGTGCCAGCAGTTCACCACCGGACGGTAACTATGGCTACACCTTC.

This chain uses TRBV7-9 with TRBJ2-1; 13 bases match TRBD2. Unmatched junction bases numbered 13, after V lost 0 bases and J lost 8 bases. There are 19 residues in the CDR3. The germline V gene encodes CDR1 SEHNR and CDR2 FQNEAQ (reference sequence). The CDR3 loop reads CASSLARLAGGPKVDEQFF. DNA for the CDR3: TGTGCCAGCAGCTTAGCCCGACTAGCGGGAGGTCCTAAAGTAGATGAGCAGTTCTTC.

As regards this clone: The identical CDR3 is also encoded by other nucleotide sequences in the sample. This chain uses TRBV5-4 with TRBJ2-2; D unresolved. The length of the CDR3 is 13 residues. The ends were cut back, 2 bases at V and 0 bases at J, with 2 bases in the middle. Germline V gene sequence: CDR1 SGHNT, CDR2 YYREEE (reference sequence). CDR3 region: CASSFPNTGELFF. CDR3 coding DNA: TGTGCCAGCAGCTTCCCGAACACCGGGGAGCTGTTTTTT.

The rearrangement links TRBV4-3 to TRBJ1-3; no firm D call. This CDR3 comprises 15 residues. From germline, CDR1 is LGHNA and CDR2 YSLEER. Trimming left V 4 bases short and J 0 bases short, with 10 bases between. The CDR3 DNA reads TGCGCCAGCAGCCGTGTAGAGAGCTCTGGAAACACCATATATTTT. Its translation: CASSRVESSGNTIYF.

The chain combines TRBV27 with TRBJ2-7; 8 nucleotides match TRBD1. V lost 5 bases to trimming and J lost 1 base; unmatched junction nucleotides: 7. CDR1 is MNHEY and CDR2 is SMNVEV in the germline V gene (reference sequence). This CDR3 region has 15 residues. In DNA, the CDR3 is TGTGCCAGCAGTCCCTTCAGGGGGCCATCCTACGAGCAGTACTTC. This gives the protein CASSPFRGPSYEQYF.

The V call is TRBV12-5, the J call TRBJ1-1; 7 bases fit TRBD1. The J segment lost 3 bases and the V segment lost 6 bases, leaving 1 base of the junction unmatched. The CDR3 contains 12 residues. Germline values: CDR1 LGHNT, CDR2 FRNRAP. CDR3 DNA sequence: TGTGCTAGTGGAGGGACAGACACTGAAGCTTTCTTT. It is translated as CASGGTDTEAFF. Variable domain in full (rest from reference TRBV12-5 and TRBJ1-1): DARVTQTPRHKVTEMGQEVTMRCQPILGHNTVFWYRQTMMQGLELLAYFRNRAPLDDSGMPKDRFSAEMPDATLATLKIQPSEPRDSAVYFCASGGTDTEAFFGQGTRLTVV.

The J gene is TRBJ1-2, the V gene TRBV5-1; D call uncertain. The V end was cut by 1 base, the J end by 3 bases, with 7 bases between. Per the germline V gene, CDR1 is SGHRS and CDR2 is YFSETQ. This CDR3 contains 13 residues. CDR3 residues: CASSLTAYYGYTF. The CDR3, as DNA: TGCGCCAGCAGCTTGACAGCTTACTATGGCTACACCTTC.

This chain connects TRBV6-5 to TRBJ1-2; tentative D call: TRBD1 (5 bases). The V gene's germline CDR1 is MNHEY and CDR2 SVGAGI. V lost 8 bases and J lost 4, with 17 bases in between. This CDR3 spans 14 amino acids. CDR3 sequence: CASRPEGGVYGYTF. CDR3 DNA: TGTGCCAGCCGGCCCGAGGGAGGGGTCTATGGCTACACCTTC.

CDR3 coding DNA: TGTGCCATCAGCGACGGGACAGGGGCTGGTGGCTACACCTTC. Translation gives CAISDGTGAGGYTF. The chain employs TRBV10-3 and TRBJ1-2; 10 bases match TRBD1. Unmatched junction bases numbered 8, after V lost 6 bases and J lost 7 bases. The CDR3 is 14 residues long. CDR1 is ENHRY and CDR2 is SYGVKD in the germline V gene.

The table lists this clone with a few counts. The chain carries TRBV9 and TRBJ2-7; TRBD2 matches 15 bases. This CDR3 spans 15 amino acids. Germline V gene data show CDR1 as SGDLS and CDR2 as YYNGEE. V shed 4 bases and J 7 bases; nucleotides not matched to a gene: 6. The CDR3 DNA is TGTGCCAGCAGCATATCGGGACTAGCGGGAGGTGAGCAGTACTTC. This sequence encodes CASSISGLAGGEQYF.

The chain has TRBV6-1 and TRBJ1-5; TRBD1 matches 8 bases. J was trimmed by 2 bases and V by 5 bases; bases with no gene match: 5. The germline V gene has CDR1 MNHNS and CDR2 SASEGT. The CDR3 extends over 15 amino acids. CDR3 nucleotides: TGTGCCAGCAGTTTCAGGGGGCGAGGCAATCAGCCCCAGCATTTT. Protein product: CASSFRGRGNQPQHF.

The chain couples TRBV5-1 to TRBJ1-2; no reliable D call. Germline CDR1 SGHRS, CDR2 YFSETQ. The CDR3 loop spans 15 amino acids. V lost 0 bases and J 4 bases, leaving 13 bases between the germline ends. CDR3 sequence reads: CASSLALGSGYGYTF. CDR3 nucleotides: TGCGCCAGCAGCTTGGCCCTGGGGTCTGGCTATGGCTACACCTTC.

A word on this clone: Within the sample, other DNA sequences also encode this same CDR3. The chain uses TRBV18 and TRBJ1-1; D not resolved. CDR1 KGHSH and CDR2 LQKENI come from the germline V gene. V dropped 6 bases and J dropped 1 base, with 9 bases sitting between them. The CDR3 loop spans 13 amino acids. CDR3 region: CASSSLGNTEAFF. As DNA, the CDR3 is TGTGCCAGCTCCAGCTTGGGGAACACTGAAGCTTTCTTT.

In this sample, this clone turned up a few times. V and J are TRBV6-1 and TRBJ1-4; D gene unclear. V lost 4 bases to trimming and J lost 10 bases, with 22 bases between them. CDR3 length: 16 amino acids. Germline values: CDR1 MNHNS, CDR2 SASEGT. This chain's CDR3 is CASSASSFSAVGKLFF. In DNA, the CDR3 is TGTGCCAGCAGTGCTTCATCTTTTTCGGCAGTCGGAAAACTGTTTTTT.